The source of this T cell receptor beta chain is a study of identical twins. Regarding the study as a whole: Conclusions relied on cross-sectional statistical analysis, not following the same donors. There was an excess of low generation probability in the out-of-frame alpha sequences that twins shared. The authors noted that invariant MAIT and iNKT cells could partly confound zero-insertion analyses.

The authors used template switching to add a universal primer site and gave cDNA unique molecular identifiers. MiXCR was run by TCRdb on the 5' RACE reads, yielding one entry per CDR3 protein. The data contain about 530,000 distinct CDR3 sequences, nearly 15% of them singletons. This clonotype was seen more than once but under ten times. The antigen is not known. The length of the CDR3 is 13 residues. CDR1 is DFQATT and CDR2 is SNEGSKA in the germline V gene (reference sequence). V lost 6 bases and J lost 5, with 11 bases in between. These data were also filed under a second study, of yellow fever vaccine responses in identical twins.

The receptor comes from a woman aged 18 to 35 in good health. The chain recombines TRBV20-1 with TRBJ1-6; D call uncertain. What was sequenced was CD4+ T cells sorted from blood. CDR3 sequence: CSAAGPNNSPLHF. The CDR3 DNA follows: TGCAGTGCAGCCGGCCCCAATAATTCACCCCTCCACTTT.